Below are 24 T cell receptor beta chains sequenced from a single sample in a study of monozygotic twins with inflammatory bowel disease. From its re-call of the 5' RACE reads, TCRdb lists each CDR3 protein once, without DNA. The sample features fewer than 550,000 distinct CDR3 sequences, with approximately 2.3% in its top ten. Sequencing input: blood. These receptors all stem from a human donor with ulcerative colitis or Crohn's disease, or a healthy co-twin of an affected twin (not recorded which).

The chain carries TRBV7-2 and TRBJ2-3; the TCRdb D gene call, TRBD2, has no DNA to confirm it. This CDR3 has 14 amino acids. CDR1 SGHTA and CDR2 FQGNSA come from the germline V gene. CDR3 region: CASSPRLVGDTQYF. Full variable domain (missing parts from reference TRBV7-2 and TRBJ2-3): GAGVSQSPSNKVTEKGKDVELRCDPISGHTALYWYRQSLGQGLEFLIYFQGNSAPDKSGLPSDRFSAERTGGSVSTLTIQRTQQEDSAVYLCASSPRLVGDTQYFGPGTRLTVL.

The V gene is TRBV20-1, the J gene TRBJ2-1; TCRdb picks TRBD2, but there is no DNA to check that call. The CDR3 contains 14 residues. Per germline, CDR1 DFQATT and CDR2 SNEGSKA (reference sequence). The CDR3 protein is CSASGTSGIVEQFF.

The CDR3: CASSLFSGFGANVLTF. This chain joins TRBV28 and TRBJ2-6. Germline V lookup: CDR1 MDHEN, CDR2 SYDVKM. The CDR3 has 16 residues.

The J gene is TRBJ1-3, the V gene TRBV7-8. Germline V gene sequence: CDR1 SGHVS, CDR2 FQNEAQ. The CDR3 totals 14 residues. The CDR3 region is CASSLADSGNTIYF.

The J gene is TRBJ2-1, the V gene TRBV6-1; the TCRdb call, TRBD1, lacks DNA for checking. Germline-derived CDR1 and CDR2 are MNHNS and SASEGT. The CDR3 is made up of 15 amino acids. This CDR3 reads CASANPGQGRQEQFF.

V is TRBV5-1 and J is TRBJ1-2; the D call from TCRdb, TRBD1, cannot be confirmed without DNA. CDR1 and CDR2 (germline): SGHRS, YFSETQ. The CDR3 spans 14 residues. CDR3 amino acids: CASSVGQVSDGYTF.

The J gene is TRBJ1-5, the V gene TRBV20-1; TCRdb selects TRBD1, and the lack of DNA leaves this call unchecked. This CDR3 is 16 amino acids long. Germline values: CDR1 DFQATT, CDR2 SNEGSKA (reference sequence). The CDR3 sequence: CSASWGGGLISQPQHF.

V and J are TRBV4-1 and TRBJ2-1; there is no DNA to check the TCRdb D call of TRBD1. CDR3 size: 14 residues. Per germline, CDR1 MGHRA and CDR2 YSYEKL. The CDR3 is CASSQGTGYNEQFF.

The V and J genes are TRBV6-1 and TRBJ2-1. The CDR3 is 12 amino acids. Germline CDR1 is MNHNS and CDR2 is SASEGT. The CDR3 is CASSERYNEQFF.

The chain joins TRBV7-8 to TRBJ2-1; absent DNA, TCRdb's TRBD1 call cannot be checked. Germline V gene lookup returns CDR1 SGHVS and CDR2 FQNEAQ. This CDR3 has 14 residues. The CDR3 loop is CASSPKGPYNEQFF.

V gene TRBV20-1 combines with J gene TRBJ2-7; there is no DNA to check the TCRdb D call of TRBD1. The CDR3 is made up of 13 amino acids. The germline V gene encodes CDR1 DFQATT and CDR2 SNEGSKA (reference sequence). The CDR3 protein is CSARDFPRYEQYF.

The CDR3 sequence is CASSGIWTASNQPQHF. The J gene is TRBJ1-5, the V gene TRBV6-1; the TRBD1 assignment by TCRdb is unverifiable without DNA. Germline loops: CDR1 MNHNS, CDR2 SASEGT. The CDR3 length is 16 residues.

J is TRBJ1-3 and V is TRBV9. The CDR3 extends over 11 amino acids. CDR1 and CDR2 from the germline V gene are SGDLS and YYNGEE. This CDR3 reads CASSVEDTIYF.

The chain combines TRBV7-2 with TRBJ1-2. The germline CDR1 and CDR2 sequences are SGHTA and FQGNSA. The CDR3 consists of 14 residues. The CDR3 sequence is CASSPPNSRGGYTF.

V and J are TRBV7-2 and TRBJ2-3. The CDR3 runs 15 residues. CDR1 and CDR2 from the germline V gene are SGHTA and FQGNSA. CDR3 residues: CASSFGTLRTDTQYF.

The CDR3 reads CASSPETRAQYF. The chain employs TRBV28 and TRBJ2-3; the D call from TCRdb, TRBD2, cannot be confirmed without DNA. Per germline, CDR1 MDHEN and CDR2 SYDVKM. The CDR3 totals 12 residues.

This chain joins TRBV27 and TRBJ1-3. In germline, CDR1 is MNHEY, CDR2 SMNVEV (reference sequence). CDR3 length: 16 amino acids. The CDR3 sequence is CASSRLGSTAGNTIYF.

The rearrangement links TRBV5-6 to TRBJ1-2; TCRdb's D gene call, TRBD1, goes unchecked for lack of DNA. CDR1 and CDR2 (germline): SGHDT, YYEEEE. The CDR3 has 16 amino acids. The CDR3: CASSRTGGEANYGYTF.

The chain links TRBV9 to TRBJ2-5; TCRdb calls TRBD2, which cannot be checked without DNA. The CDR3 runs 17 residues. Germline assignment: CDR1 SGDLS and CDR2 YYNGEE. The CDR3 sequence: CASSPRLAGGPRETQYF. The full variable domain, in which reference TRBV9 and TRBJ2-5 provide the parts outside the CDR3, is DSGVTQTPKHLITATGQRVTLRCSPRSGDLSVYWYQQSLDQGLQFLIQYYNGEERAKGNILERFSAQQFPDLHSELNLSSLELGDSALYFCASSPRLAGGPRETQYFGPGTRLLVL.

This chain connects TRBV27 to TRBJ1-3. The CDR3 has 13 residues. Per the germline V gene, CDR1 is MNHEY and CDR2 is SMNVEV (reference sequence). CDR3 sequence: CASSLSFGRTIYF.

The chain joins TRBV7-2 to TRBJ2-1. The CDR3 has 13 amino acids. CDR1 is SGHTA and CDR2 is FQGNSA in the germline V gene. This CDR3 is CASSLGSYNEQFF. The full variable domain, with the rest looked up from reference TRBV7-2 and TRBJ2-1, is GAGVSQSPSNKVTEKGKDVELRCDPISGHTALYWYRQSLGQGLEFLIYFQGNSAPDKSGLPSDRFSAERTGGSVSTLTIQRTQQEDSAVYLCASSLGSYNEQFFGPGTRLTVL.

The rearrangement joins TRBV6-5 to TRBJ1-4; TCRdb outputs TRBD1, but without DNA this stays unchecked. The V gene's germline CDR1 is MNHEY and CDR2 SVGAGI. The CDR3 contains 14 residues. The CDR3: CASSWAGSNEKLFF.

V usage is TRBV25-1 and J usage is TRBJ2-6. The CDR3 extends over 14 amino acids. Germline CDR1 is MGHDK and CDR2 is SYGVNS. CDR3: CASSGVSGANVLTF.

This chain links TRBV3-1 with TRBJ2-7; TCRdb reports TRBD2, a call that lacks DNA to check it against. The length of the CDR3 is 16 residues. From germline, CDR1 is LGHDT and CDR2 YNNKEL (reference sequence). The CDR3 loop is CASSQESLAGAYEQYF.